The source of this T cell receptor (beta chain) is a study of human T cells and chemical hapten exposure. For the study at large: TCR yields per sample varied, mainly owing to small pooled library volume differences.

This clonotype was seen a few times. From the RACE reads, TCRdb called clonotypes with MiXCR, one entry per CDR3 protein. The sample consists of around 130,000 distinct CDR3 sequences, approximately 9.5% of them appearing once. This CDR3 has 15 residues. The ends were cut back, 0 bases at V and 0 bases at J, with 8 bases in the middle. Documented time point: healthy volunteer bleed at 2 weeks. It was from unfractionated whole blood that total RNA was extracted. The chain combines TRBV12-3 or TRBV12-4 with TRBJ1-1; perhaps TRBD1 as D (5 bases). The receptor comes from a male donor in good health. Some clones in this sample may be carry-over from other donors' samples. Input material: whole blood. The CDR3 sequence is CASSLATVLNTEAFF. The CDR3 DNA is TGTGCCAGCAGTTTAGCGACAGTACTGAACACTGAAGCTTTCTTT.